A selection of T cell receptor beta chains follows, all from one sample in a study of T cells in Graves' hyperthyroidism and ophthalmopathy. TCRdb independently ran MiXCR on the multiplex PCR reads; one entry per CDR3 protein. Altogether 300,000 to 350,000 distinct CDR3 sequences are present, roughly 20% being singletons, with the ten largest covering 15%. The sample consisted of blood. The source is a woman in her thirties or forties with Graves' ophthalmopathy. CDR3s include the opening cysteine and the closing phenylalanine or tryptophan. Fields, in order: D gene, J gene, V gene, clone size, CDR3 DNA, CDR3 protein. A D gene is named only where the DNA matches it firmly. Only some rows state a clone size, as once, few, many or a class for expanded clones.

. | TRBJ1-5 | TRBV4-1 | once | TGCGCCAGCAGCCATGGGGAGATTAGCAATCAGCCCCAGCATTTT | CASSHGEISNQPQHF
. | TRBJ2-5 | TRBV6-1 | many | TGTGCCAGCTCTCCTGGGGGTCGGGGGTTTCAAGAGACCCAGTACTTC | CASSPGGRGFQETQYF
. | TRBJ1-3 | TRBV4-3 | many | TGCGCCAGCAGCCAAGATTGGAACGGGGACACCATATATTTT | CASSQDWNGDTIYF
. | TRBJ1-5 | TRBV14 | many | TGTGCCAGCAGCCAACCCGGGACAAGCAATCAGCCCCAGCATTTT | CASSQPGTSNQPQHF
. | TRBJ2-7 | TRBV7-9 | many | TGTGCCAGCAGCTTGGCGGAATACTACGAGCAGTACTTC | CASSLAEYYEQYF
. | TRBJ2-5 | TRBV2 | many | TGTGCCAGGAGAGAGGAGACCCAGTACTTC | CARREETQYF
. | TRBJ2-7 | TRBV15 | many | TGTGCCACCAGCAGAATTCTCGGGACCGCCTACGAGCAGTACTTC | CATSRILGTAYEQYF
. | TRBJ1-6 | TRBV15 | few | TGTGCCACCAGCAGAGATCTCACGGGGAGCTCACCCCTCCACTTT | CATSRDLTGSSPLHF
TRBD1 | TRBJ1-1 | TRBV30 | . | TGTGCCTGGACAGGGGGACAATGGACTGAAGCTTTCTTT | CAWTGGQWTEAFF
. | TRBJ1-3 | TRBV28 | many | TGTGCCAGCAGCTCCCCCGAGGTGAGCTCTGGAAACACCATATATTTT | CASSSPEVSSGNTIYF
. | TRBJ2-7 | TRBV3-1 | few | TGTGCCAGCAGCCAAGATCCGGGTAGCTACGAGCAGTACTTC | CASSQDPGSYEQYF
. | TRBJ2-5 | TRBV5-1 | many | TGCGCCAGCAGCGCGGGACAGAACCAAGAGACCCAGTACTTC | CASSAGQNQETQYF
. | TRBJ1-2 | TRBV6-2/TRBV6-3 | many | TGTGCCAGCAGTTATTCCCTTGCCACGAGCTATGGCTACACCTTC | CASSYSLATSYGYTF
. | TRBJ1-2 | TRBV7-9 | . | TGTGCCAGCAGCTTAGATGGCCCGGTGGGCTATGGCTACACCTTC | CASSLDGPVGYGYTF
TRBD1 | TRBJ1-5 | TRBV6-2/TRBV6-3 | . | TGTGCCAGCAGTTCTGGACAGGGAAGGACCTCCAATCAGCCCCAGCATTTT | CASSSGQGRTSNQPQHF
. | TRBJ2-5 | TRBV14 | . | TGTGCCAGCAGACCAACAGGAATCGGGACCCAGTACTTC | CASRPTGIGTQYF
. | TRBJ2-4 | TRBV15 | many | TGTGCCACCAGCAGAGATCTATTCGAAAACATTCAGTACTTC | CATSRDLFENIQYF